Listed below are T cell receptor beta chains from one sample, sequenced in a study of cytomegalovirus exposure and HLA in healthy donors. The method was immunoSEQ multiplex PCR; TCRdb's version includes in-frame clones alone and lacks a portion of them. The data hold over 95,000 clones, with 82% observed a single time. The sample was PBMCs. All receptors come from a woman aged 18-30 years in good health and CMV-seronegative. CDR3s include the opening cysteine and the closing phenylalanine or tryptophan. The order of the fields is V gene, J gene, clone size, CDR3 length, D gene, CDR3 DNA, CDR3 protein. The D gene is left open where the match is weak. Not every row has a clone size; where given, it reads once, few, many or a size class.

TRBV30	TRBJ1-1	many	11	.	TGTGCCGCTGAGAGAAACACTGAAGCTTTCTTT	CAAERNTEAFF
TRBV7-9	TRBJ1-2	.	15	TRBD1	TGTGCCAGCAGTGAGACAGGGTTAATGCTAGGCGGCTACACCTTC	CASSETGLMLGGYTF
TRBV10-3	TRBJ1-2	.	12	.	TGTGCCATCAGTGAGTCTTCATATGGCTACACCTTC	CAISESSYGYTF
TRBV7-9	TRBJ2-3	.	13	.	TGTGCCAGCAGCTTAAGTAGAGGGGGGGCGCAGTATTTT	CASSLSRGGAQYF
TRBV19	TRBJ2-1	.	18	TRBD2	TGTGCCAGTGGACCTAGCGGGGGGGGACCTTATTTGAACAATGAGCAGTTCTTC	CASGPSGGGPYLNNEQFF
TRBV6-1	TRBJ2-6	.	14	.	TGTGCCAGCAGCGCGACAGACGGGGCCAACGTCCTGACTTTC	CASSATDGANVLTF
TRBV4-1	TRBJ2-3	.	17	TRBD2	TGCGCCAGCAGCACGATGGGACTAGCGGGAGTGACAGATACGCAGTATTTT	CASSTMGLAGVTDTQYF
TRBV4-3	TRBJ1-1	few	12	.	TGCGCCAGCAGCCAAGATGGGGGCATTGCTTTCTTT	CASSQDGGIAFF
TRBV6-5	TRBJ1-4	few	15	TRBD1	TGTGCCAGCAGCCCCGGACAGGGGCTCGGTGAAAAACTGTTTTTT	CASSPGQGLGEKLFF
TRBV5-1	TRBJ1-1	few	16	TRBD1	TGCGCCAGCAGCTCCACCGGGACAGGCTTATTCACTGAAGCTTTCTTT	CASSSTGTGLFTEAFF
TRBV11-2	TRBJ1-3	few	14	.	TGTGCCAGCAGCTTATCCGGAGCTGGAAACACCATATATTTT	CASSLSGAGNTIYF
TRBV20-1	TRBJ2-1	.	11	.	TGCAGTGCTTCCCCAGGGGAATGGCAGTTCTTC	CSASPGEWQFF
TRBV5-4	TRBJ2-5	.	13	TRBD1	TGTGCCAGCCACACAGGGGGCCAAGAGACCCAGTACTTC	CASHTGGQETQYF
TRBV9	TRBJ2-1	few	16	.	TGTGCCAGCAGCGTAGGCGGGACCCGCTCCTACAATGAGCAGTTCTTC	CASSVGGTRSYNEQFF
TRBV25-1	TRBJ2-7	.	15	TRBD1	TGTGCCAGTGGAGGGGACAGGGAATCATCCTACGAGCAGTACTTC	CASGGDRESSYEQYF
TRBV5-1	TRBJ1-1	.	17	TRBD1	TGCGCCAGCAGCTTGGTAGGGGGCCTGTCGGGGGACACTGAAGCTTTCTTT	CASSLVGGLSGDTEAFF
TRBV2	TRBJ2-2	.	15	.	TGTGCCAGCAGACCCCGAGTAATAGTCACCGGGGAGCTGTTTTTT	CASRPRVIVTGELFF
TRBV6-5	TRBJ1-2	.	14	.	TGTGCCAGCAGTTACTCCCAGGGGAACTATGGCTACACCTTC	CASSYSQGNYGYTF
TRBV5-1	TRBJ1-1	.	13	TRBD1	TGCGCCAGCAGCTTCCCAGGGGGCACTGAAGCTTTCTTT	CASSFPGGTEAFF